This TCR beta chain was sequenced during a study of cytomegalovirus exposure and HLA in healthy donors. The PCR contained 60 Vbeta and 13 Jbeta primers. Measured with immunoSEQ multiplex PCR; TCRdb has only the in-frame clones, and not every one. The sample carries roughly 71,000 clones, 74% recorded once. V lost 4 bases, J lost 0 bases, and 10 bases lay in between. CDR1 MDHEN and CDR2 SYDVKM come from the germline V gene. The CDR3 has 15 residues. V is TRBV28 and J is TRBJ1-3, with D possibly being TRBD1 (6 bases). The specimen was PBMCs. The receptor was isolated from a human donor in good health. This chain's CDR3 is CASSYTGHSGNTIYF. Written as DNA, the CDR3 is TGTGCCAGCAGTTACACAGGGCACTCTGGAAACACCATATATTTT.